The 15 T cell receptor beta chains given below trace back to one sample, sequenced in a study of T cell clusters in autoimmune cytopenias. One tube held mixed TRB-A and TRB-B primer pools for touch-down PCR. No DNA is given; TCRdb re-called the multiplex PCR reads and lists each CDR3 protein once. Its listing shows about 10,000 distinct CDR3 sequences. Each sample's input was 250 ng genomic DNA, approximately 37,500 genome equivalents. The specimen sequenced was peripheral blood. These receptors originate from a human donor with an autoimmune cytopenia or autoimmune hepatitis (not recorded which).

The V call is TRBV6-5, the J call TRBJ1-1; TCRdb picks TRBD1, but there is no DNA to check that call. The CDR3 has 13 amino acids. Germline V CDR1 and CDR2: MNHEY, SVGAGI. CDR3 protein: CASRPGGNTEAFF.

This chain joins TRBV5-4 and TRBJ2-2; as DNA is missing, the TRBD2 call by TCRdb cannot be tested. The CDR3 length is 16 residues. The germline V gene encodes CDR1 SGHNT and CDR2 YYREEE (reference sequence). CDR3 amino acids: CASSFPASGVTGELFF.

V is TRBV28 and J is TRBJ1-4. CDR1 is MDHEN, CDR2 SYDVKM, per germline. This CDR3 is built from 14 residues. CDR3: CASSLGRETEKLFF.

V usage is TRBV4-2 and J usage is TRBJ2-1; the D gene TCRdb calls, TRBD2, cannot be checked with no DNA. Germline CDR1 LGHNA, CDR2 YNFKEQ. The CDR3 is 18 residues long. This chain's CDR3 is CASSQPPTASGVTNEQFF.

This clonotype is deemed medium-sized by its frequency. V usage is TRBV7-9 and J usage is TRBJ2-5; TCRdb proposes TRBD1, but this gene call is untestable without DNA. This CDR3 contains 14 residues. Per germline, CDR1 SEHNR and CDR2 FQNEAQ (reference sequence). The CDR3 sequence: CASSSWTGVETQYF.

The V and J genes are TRBV19 and TRBJ1-1; TCRdb's D call, TRBD1, is unchecked because there is no DNA. Germline loops: CDR1 LNHDA, CDR2 SQIVND (reference sequence). This CDR3 has 14 amino acids. CDR3: CASSATATHGGAFF.

J is TRBJ2-2 and V is TRBV7-2; no DNA is available, so the TRBD2 call from TCRdb remains unchecked. The CDR3 sequence is 19 residues long. Germline V gives CDR1 SGHTA, CDR2 FQGNSA. The chain's CDR3 is CASSFRLGTSGRGTGELFF.

V is TRBV5-1 and J is TRBJ1-2; TCRdb reports TRBD1, a call that lacks DNA to check it against. The CDR3 sequence is 14 residues long. Germline V gene lookup returns CDR1 SGHRS and CDR2 YFSETQ. The CDR3 sequence is CASSLEAGTGGYTF.

This clonotype is labeled medium-sized based on frequency. The chain combines TRBV29-1 with TRBJ1-2; TCRdb reports TRBD1, a call that lacks DNA to check it against. This CDR3 has 13 residues. The V gene's germline CDR1 is SQVTM and CDR2 ANQGSEA. This chain's CDR3 is CSVAGGTNYGYTF.

Frequency places this clonotype as medium-sized. The chain couples TRBV29-1 to TRBJ1-1. Germline V gene lookup returns CDR1 SQVTM and CDR2 ANQGSEA. This CDR3 spans 11 amino acids. CDR3 region: CSVSRDTEAFF.

This chain connects TRBV7-2 to TRBJ1-2; TCRdb outputs TRBD1, but without DNA this stays unchecked. This CDR3 is 14 amino acids long. In germline, CDR1 is SGHTA, CDR2 FQGNSA. Here the CDR3 reads CASSLGQGNYGYTF.

The chain joins TRBV6-4 to TRBJ2-7; the TCRdb D gene call, TRBD1, has no DNA to confirm it. Germline-derived CDR1 and CDR2 are MRHNA and SNTAGT. The CDR3 is 14 residues long. This CDR3 reads CASSPSEGSVEQYF.

The V gene is TRBV7-2, the J gene TRBJ1-1; TCRdb reports TRBD1, a call that lacks DNA to check it against. CDR1 and CDR2 (germline): SGHTA, FQGNSA. The CDR3 totals 15 residues. CDR3 region: CASSSARVGNTEAFF.

The V and J genes are TRBV28 and TRBJ1-1; TCRdb's assignment of TRBD1 cannot be checked, as there is no DNA. Germline loops: CDR1 MDHEN, CDR2 SYDVKM. There are 14 residues in the CDR3. The CDR3 is CASSIPQGNTEAFF.

This clonotype is labeled medium-sized based on frequency. V usage is TRBV27 and J usage is TRBJ2-2; the TRBD1 assignment by TCRdb is unverifiable without DNA. The CDR3 is 14 residues long. From germline, CDR1 is MNHEY and CDR2 SMNVEV (reference sequence). The CDR3 sequence: CASSGIQGTGELFF.